This TCR beta chain was sequenced for a study of blood T cell repertoires in COVID-19. Background on the study: T cells, B-cell-depleted T cells, or PBMCs provided the cDNA or gDNA that served as material.

Generated by immunoSEQ multiplex PCR, the TCRdb table keeps only in-frame clones and is missing some. Of just under 350,000 clones in the sample, 87% were seen once. Seattle enrolled patients during active infection and tracked them longitudinally. With 1 base clipped from V and 6 bases from J, the junction kept 11 bases outside the gene matches. CDR3 size: 17 residues. Germline CDR1 is SGHVS and CDR2 is FNYEAQ. The rearrangement joins TRBV7-6 to TRBJ2-3; TRBD2 matches 9 bases. This TCR was sampled from a woman aged 50 to 65 with COVID-19, enrolled during active disease. The sample consisted of peripheral blood. The chain's CDR3 is CASSLVRLADPRDTQYF. The CDR3, as DNA: TGTGCCAGCAGCTTAGTTAGACTAGCGGACCCTCGCGATACGCAGTATTTT.